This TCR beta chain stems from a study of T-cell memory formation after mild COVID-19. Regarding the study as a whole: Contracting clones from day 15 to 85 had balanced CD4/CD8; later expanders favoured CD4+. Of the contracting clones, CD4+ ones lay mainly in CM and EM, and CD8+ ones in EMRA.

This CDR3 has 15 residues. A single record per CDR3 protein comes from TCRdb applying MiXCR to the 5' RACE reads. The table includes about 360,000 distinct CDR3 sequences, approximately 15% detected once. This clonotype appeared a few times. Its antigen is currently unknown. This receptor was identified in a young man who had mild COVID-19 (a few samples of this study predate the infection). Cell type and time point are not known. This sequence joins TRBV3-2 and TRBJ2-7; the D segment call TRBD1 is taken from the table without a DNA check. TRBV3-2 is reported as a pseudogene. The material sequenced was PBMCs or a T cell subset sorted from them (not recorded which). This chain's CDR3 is CASSRARLSSYEQYV. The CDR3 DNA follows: TGTGCCAGCAGCCGGGCCAGGCTAAGCTCCTACGAGCAGTACGTC.